These T cell receptor beta chains were read from a single sample in a study of blood T cell repertoires in COVID-19. Assay used: immunoSEQ multiplex PCR; TCRdb lists only in-frame clones, some missing. This sample has 200,000 or so clones, with around 80% found just once. The specimen was PBMCs or T cells enriched from blood (not recorded which). The receptors here all came from a woman aged 40 to 50 with acute COVID-19. Each CDR3 is given with its conserved first and last residue. D genes are given only for firm matches. Part of the rows lack a size; the others show once, few, many or a class for expanded clones.

J gene	V gene	clone size	D gene	CDR3 protein	CDR3 DNA
TRBJ2-3	TRBV30	.	.	CAWSVRGGAADTQYF	TGTGCCTGGAGTGTACGTGGGGGGGCGGCAGATACGCAGTATTTT
TRBJ2-7	TRBV7-2	.	TRBD2	CASSQGGRVYEQYF	TGTGCCAGCAGTCAGGGCGGGAGGGTCTACGAGCAGTACTTC
TRBJ1-4	TRBV2	.	.	CASSMQGNLGEKLFF	TGTGCCAGCAGTATGCAGGGGAACTTGGGTGAAAAACTGTTTTTT
TRBJ2-7	TRBV5-6	.	TRBD1	CASGRPGQGGQYF	TGTGCCAGCGGACGGCCGGGACAGGGTGGGCAGTACTTC
TRBJ1-2	TRBV10-3	.	TRBD1	CAISVGQYGYTF	TGTGCCATCAGCGTGGGACAGTATGGCTACACCTTC
TRBJ2-1	TRBV4-2	.	TRBD2	CASSQERAGIYNEQFF	TGTGCCAGCAGCCAAGAAAGAGCGGGAATTTACAATGAGCAGTTCTTC
TRBJ1-5	TRBV19	.	TRBD1	CASSPRQGGQPQHF	TGTGCCAGTAGTCCCCGACAGGGAGGTCAGCCCCAGCATTTT
TRBJ2-7	TRBV30	.	TRBD2	CAWSLLTSGGVPGEQYF	TGTGCCTGGAGCCTCCTCACTAGCGGGGGGGTTCCGGGCGAGCAGTACTTC
TRBJ1-1	TRBV5-6	.	.	CASGLLRGGPEAFF	TGTGCCAGCGGGCTACTCCGGGGGGGCCCTGAAGCTTTCTTT
TRBJ2-4	TRBV5-1	.	TRBD2	CASSPGLAGDRGNIQYF	TGCGCCAGCAGCCCGGGACTAGCGGGAGACAGAGGTAACATTCAGTACTTC
TRBJ2-3	TRBV11-2	.	TRBD2	CASSPGTSGRISADTQYF	TGTGCCAGCAGCCCCGGGACTAGCGGGAGGATCAGTGCAGATACGCAGTATTTT
TRBJ1-4	TRBV5-6	once	.	CASSLGTGWSNEKLFF	TGTGCCAGCAGCTTGGGCACGGGGTGGTCTAATGAAAAACTGTTTTTT
TRBJ1-2	TRBV28	.	TRBD1	CASSATGWQGYTF	TGTGCCAGCAGTGCGACAGGGTGGCAAGGCTACACCTTC
TRBJ1-6	TRBV5-1	once	.	CASSLQGRGDSPLHF	TGCGCCAGCAGCCTACAGGGAAGGGGCGATTCACCCCTCCACTTT
TRBJ2-1	TRBV2	.	TRBD1	CAGQTGAAGGNEQFF	TGTGCCGGACAGACAGGGGCCGCAGGAGGGAATGAGCAGTTCTTC
TRBJ2-7	TRBV7-2	.	TRBD1	CASSRDRRTYEQYF	TGTGCCAGCAGCCGGGACAGGAGAACCTACGAGCAGTACTTC
TRBJ1-2	TRBV30	.	.	CAWSSGRQVGLNYGYTF	TGTGCCTGGAGTAGCGGGAGACAGGTCGGACTAAACTATGGCTACACCTTC
TRBJ2-1	TRBV6-2/TRBV6-3	.	TRBD2	CASSSGTSGRIPGEQFF	TGTGCCAGCAGCTCCGGGACTAGCGGGAGGATCCCCGGTGAGCAGTTCTTC
TRBJ1-4	TRBV11-2	.	.	CASSPLGGATNEKLFF	TGTGCCAGCAGCCCCCTCGGGGGGGCAACTAATGAAAAACTGTTTTTT
TRBJ1-2	TRBV6-5	.	.	CASSYSRPRDSGYTF	TGTGCCAGCAGTTACTCTCGACCCCGGGACTCTGGCTACACCTTC
TRBJ2-2	TRBV5-1	.	.	CASSLYGAGELFF	TGCGCCAGCAGCTTGTACGGGGCCGGGGAGCTGTTTTTT
TRBJ2-5	TRBV2	once	TRBD2	CASSELAGKRETQYF	TGTGCCAGCAGTGAACTAGCGGGAAAACGCGAGACCCAGTACTTC
TRBJ2-3	TRBV6-5	.	TRBD2	CASRPGLASDTQYF	TGTGCCAGCAGGCCGGGACTAGCATCAGATACGCAGTATTTT
TRBJ2-1	TRBV5-6	.	TRBD2	CASSVTSGRFYNEQFF	TGTGCCAGCAGCGTTACTAGCGGGAGGTTCTACAATGAGCAGTTCTTC
TRBJ2-7	TRBV25-1	.	.	CASSGAYEPSEQYF	TGTGCCAGCAGTGGTGCGTACGAACCTTCCGAGCAGTACTTC
TRBJ2-5	TRBV20-1	once	TRBD2	CSASTSGQTQYF	TGCAGTGCTAGTACTAGCGGGCAGACCCAGTACTTC
TRBJ2-3	TRBV6-4	medium-sized	TRBD2	CASSERGGTDTQYF	TGTGCCAGCAGTGAGCGGGGGGGCACAGATACGCAGTATTTT
TRBJ2-3	TRBV7-2	.	.	CASSLAGQITDTQYF	TGTGCCAGCAGCTTAGCGGGGCAGATCACAGATACGCAGTATTTT
TRBJ2-3	TRBV6-2/TRBV6-3	.	TRBD2	CASSSGRSSTDTQYF	TGTGCCAGCAGCAGCGGGAGAAGTAGCACAGATACGCAGTATTTT
TRBJ2-7	TRBV19	once	.	CASAGVPTYEQYF	TGTGCCAGCGCAGGGGTCCCTACCTACGAGCAGTACTTC
TRBJ1-1	TRBV5-1	.	.	CASWGVGDTEAFF	TGCGCCAGCTGGGGGGTAGGAGACACTGAAGCTTTCTTT
TRBJ2-3	TRBV28	.	TRBD2	CASSKSGGADTQYF	TGTGCCAGCAGTAAAAGTGGGGGGGCAGATACGCAGTATTTT
TRBJ2-3	TRBV7-2	.	.	CASSLYGPTDTQYF	TGTGCCAGCAGCTTATATGGCCCCACAGATACGCAGTATTTT
TRBJ1-5	TRBV24-1	.	.	CATSSPGAGNQPQHF	TGTGCCACCAGCTCTCCAGGAGCGGGCAATCAGCCCCAGCATTTT
TRBJ1-2	TRBV11-1	.	.	CASSLSRNYGYTF	TGTGCCAGCAGCTTAAGTCGGAACTATGGCTACACCTTC
TRBJ2-7	TRBV19	.	.	CASSLRTDTYEQYF	TGTGCCAGTAGTCTTAGGACAGATACCTACGAGCAGTACTTC
TRBJ2-3	TRBV5-6	.	TRBD2	CASSLRLRGGTDTQYF	TGTGCCAGCAGCTTGCGTTTACGGGGGGGCACAGATACGCAGTATTTT
TRBJ1-4	TRBV19	.	TRBD1	CASGPQGTNEKLFF	TGTGCCAGTGGACCACAGGGGACTAATGAAAAACTGTTTTTT
TRBJ1-5	TRBV5-5	.	.	CASSLVGGRGNQPQHF	TGTGCCAGCAGCTTGGTGGGCGGCAGGGGAAATCAGCCCCAGCATTTT